This T cell receptor beta chain was captured by sequencing in a study of cytomegalovirus exposure and HLA in healthy donors. About the study: A data release that came early held some 79 million unique TCRs from HLA-typed donors. The study placed about four fifths of its approximately 430 genotyped donors in the Caucasian-associated ancestry cluster. The study, taken as a whole, reports: For cytomegalovirus status, the classifier reportedly gave diagnoses with high specificity and sensitivity.

13 Jbeta primers and 60 Vbeta primers were used for the PCR. The protocol was immunoSEQ multiplex PCR, while the TCRdb copy is restricted to in-frame clones and leaves out a portion. The sample lists about 140,000 clones, roughly 77% occurring once. Comment on this clone: Its antigen is unknown.

CDR3 size: 14 residues. Germline CDR1 reads SGDLS; CDR2 reads YYNGEE. Trimming shortened V by 3 bases and J by 1 base, and 8 bases separated the two germline ends. Sequenced: PBMCs. This clonotype was sampled from a man between 40 and 49 years old in good health and CMV-seronegative. The V call is TRBV9, the J call TRBJ1-5; D is undetermined. CDR3: CASSATPSNQPQHF. The DNA for the CDR3 is TGTGCCAGCAGCGCTACCCCGAGCAATCAGCCCCAGCATTTT.